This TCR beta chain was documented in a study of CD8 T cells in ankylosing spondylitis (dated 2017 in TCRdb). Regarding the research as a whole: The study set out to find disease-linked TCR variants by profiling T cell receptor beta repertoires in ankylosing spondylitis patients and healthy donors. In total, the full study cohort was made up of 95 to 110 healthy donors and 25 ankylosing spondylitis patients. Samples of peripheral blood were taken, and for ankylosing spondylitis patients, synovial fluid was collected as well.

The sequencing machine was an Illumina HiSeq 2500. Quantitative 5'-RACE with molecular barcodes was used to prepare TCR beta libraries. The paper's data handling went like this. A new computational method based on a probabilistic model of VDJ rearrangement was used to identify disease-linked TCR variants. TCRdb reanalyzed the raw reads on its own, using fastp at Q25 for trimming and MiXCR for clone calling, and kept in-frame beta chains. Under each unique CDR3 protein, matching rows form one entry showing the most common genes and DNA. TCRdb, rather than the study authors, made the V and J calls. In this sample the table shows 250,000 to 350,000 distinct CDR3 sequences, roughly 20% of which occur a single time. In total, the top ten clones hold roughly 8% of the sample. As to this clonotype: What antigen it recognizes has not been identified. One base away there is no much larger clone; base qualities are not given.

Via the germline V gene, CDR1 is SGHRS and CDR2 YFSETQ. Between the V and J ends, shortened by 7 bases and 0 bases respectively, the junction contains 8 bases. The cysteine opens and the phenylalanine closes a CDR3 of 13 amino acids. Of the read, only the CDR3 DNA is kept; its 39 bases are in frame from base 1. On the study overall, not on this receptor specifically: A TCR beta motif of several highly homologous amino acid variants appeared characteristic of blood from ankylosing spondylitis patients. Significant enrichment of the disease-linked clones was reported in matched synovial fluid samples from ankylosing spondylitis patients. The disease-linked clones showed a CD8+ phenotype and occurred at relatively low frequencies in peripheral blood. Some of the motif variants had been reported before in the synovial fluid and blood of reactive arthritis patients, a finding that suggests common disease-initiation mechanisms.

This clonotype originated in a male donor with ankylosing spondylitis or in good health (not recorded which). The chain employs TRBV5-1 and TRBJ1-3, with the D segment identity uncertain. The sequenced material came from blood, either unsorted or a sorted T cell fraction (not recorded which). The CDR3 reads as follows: CASRRPSGNTIYF. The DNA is TGCGCCAGCCGCCGGCCCTCTGGAAACACCATATATTTT.